The T cell receptor beta chain under discussion was sequenced for a study of PD-L1 blockade in urothelial cancer (TCRdb year 2017). Study-wide context: All patients started therapy in about 2014 and received atezolizumab 1,200 mg intravenously every 3 weeks. About nine tenths of the roughly 29 patients were males with bladder-origin urothelial cancer, and about 65% of the roughly 29 reported a prior smoking history. An ECOG performance status of 0 or 1 was recorded for the patients, and 0 to 3 prior chemotherapy regimens had been received by the patients. Blood samples were analyzed at 3 weeks after treatment start (second dose) and at 6 weeks after treatment start. Blood samples gave median yields of around 150,000 T cells and 82,636 unique TCRs, along with a median clonality of about 0.084. The study was an exploratory multi-omic analysis of somatic, immune and clinical correlates of response to PD-L1 blockade with atezolizumab in urothelial cancer. Pretreatment tumor samples, along with matched peripheral blood serially collected before and after atezolizumab treatment, were subjected to TCR sequencing. Durable clinical benefit was defined as a progression-free survival longer than 6 months, and TCR features were additionally tested against progression-free survival and overall survival. Whole exome sequencing and RNA sequencing of pretreatment tumors were performed alongside TCR sequencing in the same patients. Durable clinical benefit was achieved by nine patients and was not achieved by 20 patients. Twenty-nine patients had pretreatment blood TCR-seq, about 25 had at least one posttreatment blood collection, and about 25 had tumor TCR-seq.

Summary of the overall study and its limitations: Patients with durable benefit showed greater expansion of tumor-associated TCR clones in peripheral blood 3 weeks after starting treatment (n of about 20, p = 0.022). Because the sample size was small (n ≈ 29) and many of the analyses were exploratory, the results are meant to be hypothesis-generating. A pretreatment peripheral blood TCR clonality below the median was linked to improved progression-free and overall survival.

Note on this clone: The clone's antigen remains unknown. Base qualities are not at hand, and no much larger clone is one base apart.

According to the germline V gene, CDR1 reads SQVTM and CDR2 reads ANQGSEA. Cut back by 2 bases and 6 bases, the V and J ends lie 16 bases apart. The CDR3 sequence holds 14 residues, the cysteine and phenylalanine included. This entry keeps only the CDR3 DNA: 42 bases, framed from base 1. The sample's time point, from its label and the paper: peripheral blood 6 weeks after treatment start. A cohort of about 30 patients with locally advanced or metastatic urothelial carcinoma, treated at Memorial Sloan Kettering on a trial protocol, was included. Peripheral blood mononuclear cells were collected pretreatment and during treatment, at between 1 and 8 total time points per patient. The Qiagen DNeasy Blood extraction kit was used to purify genomic DNA from total PBMCs and tumor samples. Collected pretreatment and during treatment, PBMCs were isolated and stored as previously described. Synthetic TCR analog templates were spiked into each PCR so that absolute template abundance could be estimated from read counts. TCRbeta CDR3 regions were amplified from genomic DNA with bias-controlled V and J gene primers using the immunoSEQ assay. Sequencing of rearranged TCRbeta segments was done at approximately 20X coverage. Turning to the authors' computational methods: Sequencing errors were corrected by clustering, and CDR3s were annotated against IMGT so that V, D and J genes could be assigned. Out-of-frame and stop-codon sequences were excluded, and only productive TCRbeta rearrangements were used in downstream analyses. Clonality was computed as one minus Shannon entropy normalized by the log of the number of unique productive sequences. Fisher's exact test with Benjamini-Hochberg correction, at a threshold of adjusted p below 0.01, was used to find clones that differed between time points or between blood and tumor. TCRdb took this table from immuneACCESS and kept in-frame rearrangements with V and J called. Such tables lack part of the clones; where checked against another copy, unresolved V genes explain under half of the gap, and the rest is unexplained. V and J calls and clone size follow that table, whereas D and trimming were derived from the DNA. This sample has around 100,000 clones in its table, and less than 95% of those were observed once. The ten biggest clones cover around 4% of the sample.

Sequenced here: PBMCs, sampled around atezolizumab (anti-PD-L1) treatment. The clonotype comes from a man aged 55 to 70 with urothelial cancer. The sequence is built from TRBV29-1 and TRBJ1-1; tentative D gene TRBD1, with 6 bases matching. The DNA sequence is as follows: TGCAGCGTTGAAAGGACAGTGACCCTCGCTGAAGCTTTCTTT. It translates as CSVERTVTLAEAFF.